The next 29 T cell receptor beta chains were all read from a single sample in a study of OX40 agonist ivuxolimab in advanced cancers. The data were produced by immunoSEQ multiplex PCR, yet TCRdb's version contains in-frame clones alone and is incomplete. The data hold about 58,000 clones, with approximately 78% observed a single time. The source material was CD4+ or CD8+ T cells sorted from blood, sampled in a trial of the OX40 agonist ivuxolimab. The receptor set was obtained from an adult with an advanced solid tumor such as melanoma, head and neck, liver or kidney cancer.

To note about this clone: Compared with germline, one end of the junction differs, possibly owing to a read error. The rearrangement joins TRBV5-1 to TRBJ2-7; D uncertain. Per germline, CDR1 SGHRS and CDR2 YFSETQ. The length of the CDR3 is 14 residues. The CDR3 sequence is CASSLLVGSSEQYF. CDR3 sequence (DNA): TGCGCCAGCAGCTTGCTGGTGGGGTCCTCCGAGCAGTACTTC.

J is TRBJ2-1 and V is TRBV12-5; possibly TRBD1 for D (5 bases). This CDR3 comprises 16 residues. With 3 bases removed from V and 6 bases from J, the gap between germline ends came to 18 bases. CDR1 is LGHNT and CDR2 is FRNRAP in the germline V gene. CDR3 bases: TGTGCTAGTGGTTTCGGCAGGGATCGAAGGGTCAATGAGCAGTTCTTC. It is translated as CASGFGRDRRVNEQFF.

V is TRBV11-1 and J is TRBJ2-2; a possible D gene is TRBD2 (5 bases). V was trimmed by 5 bases and J by 6 bases, leaving 13 bases between them. Germline CDR1 SGHAT, CDR2 FQDESV (reference sequence). CDR3 length: 14 residues. CDR3 amino acids: CASSKTGVAGELFF. The CDR3 coding sequence is TGTGCCAGCAGCAAGACCGGGGTCGCCGGGGAGCTGTTTTTT. The whole variable domain, filled in from reference TRBV11-1 and TRBJ2-2, reads EAEVAQSPRYKITEKSQAVAFWCDPISGHATLYWYRQILGQGPELLVQFQDESVVDDSQLPKDRFSAERLKGVDSTLKIQPAELGDSAMYLCASSKTGVAGELFFGEGSRLTVL.

V gene TRBV6-1 combines with J gene TRBJ2-7; 9 nucleotides line up with TRBD1. Losses at the gene ends were 6 bases for V and 6 bases for J; bases not matched to a gene: 6. The CDR3 sequence is 13 residues long. Germline V gene lookup returns CDR1 MNHNS and CDR2 SASEGT. The CDR3 sequence: CASRPTGGIEQYF. CDR3 sequence (DNA): TGTGCCAGCAGACCCACAGGGGGCATCGAGCAGTACTTC.

This rearrangement joins TRBV5-1 to TRBJ2-7; 8 bases are a match to TRBD2. CDR1 and CDR2 (germline): SGHRS, YFSETQ. Germline trimming cut 4 bases from V and 5 bases from J; bases unmatched to any gene: 5. CDR3 length: 13 amino acids. This chain's CDR3 is CASSAGLADEQYF. The CDR3 DNA sequence: TGCGCCAGCAGCGCCGGACTAGCTGACGAGCAGTACTTC.

The chain uses TRBV5-6 and TRBJ2-5; D might be TRBD1 or TRBD2, each matching 5 bases. V was pared by 3 bases and J by 1 base, with 10 bases between. The germline V gene encodes CDR1 SGHDT and CDR2 YYEEEE. This CDR3 spans 14 amino acids. Here the CDR3 reads CASSWETVQETQYF. CDR3 bases: TGTGCCAGCAGCTGGGAGACAGTCCAAGAGACCCAGTACTTC.

A single count supports this clone. The chain is built from TRBV5-6 and TRBJ2-1, with 7 positions matching TRBD1. V trimming: 0 bases; J trimming: 6 bases; junction bases outside the gene matches: 3. CDR1 is SGHDT, CDR2 YYEEEE, per germline. The CDR3 runs 14 residues. CDR3 region: CASSLDPGGNEQFF. The CDR3 bases are TGTGCCAGCAGCTTGGATCCAGGGGGCAATGAGCAGTTCTTC.

This clone has a single count. The rearrangement joins TRBV6-6 to TRBJ2-7; the D gene is possibly TRBD2 (6 bases). V lost 6 bases and J lost 1, with 16 bases in between. The CDR3 loop spans 15 amino acids. In germline, CDR1 is MNHNY, CDR2 SVGAGI (reference sequence). In nucleotides, the CDR3 is TGTGCCAGCAGAATATTGACGGGGGTTTCCTACGAGCAGTACTTC. Translation gives CASRILTGVSYEQYF.

The rearrangement joins TRBV5-1 to TRBJ2-7, with D possibly being TRBD1 (5 bases). From germline, CDR1 is SGHRS and CDR2 YFSETQ. The CDR3 loop spans 15 amino acids. V lost 0 bases to trimming and J lost 1 base, with 11 bases between them. CDR3 sequence reads: CASSLDDSISYEQYF. CDR3 coding DNA: TGCGCCAGCAGCTTGGACGACAGCATATCCTACGAGCAGTACTTC.

As concerns this clone: The same CDR3 can be traced to other DNA sequences in this sample. The rearrangement uses TRBV4-1 and TRBJ2-1; TRBD1 matches 9 bases. CDR1 is MGHRA, CDR2 YSYEKL, per germline. The junction had 5 bases not matched to a gene; V was cut back by 6 bases and J by 2 bases. The CDR3 is 15 residues long. The CDR3 spells CASSQGDRAYNEQFF. The CDR3 DNA reads TGCGCCAGCAGTCAGGGGGACAGGGCCTACAATGAGCAGTTCTTC.

The J gene is TRBJ2-3, the V gene TRBV2, with D perhaps TRBD1 or TRBD2 (6 bases each). CDR1 is SNHLY, CDR2 FYNNEI, per germline. This CDR3 has 15 residues. Trimming removed 6 bases at V and 3 bases at J, with 16 bases between. The CDR3 bases are TGTGCCAGCAGGCCCTTAGGGGGGTCGACAGATACGCAGTATTTT. This translates into CASRPLGGSTDTQYF.

The chain has TRBV23-1 and TRBJ1-5; 12 nucleotides align to TRBD1. TRBV23-1 is given ORF status, its function remaining uncertain. The CDR3 covers 17 residues. J gave up 0 bases and V 8 bases, and 8 bases lay outside the gene matches. The CDR3 nucleotides are TGCGCCAGCCTTAGGGACAGGGGGCTTGGTAGCAATCAGCCCCAGCATTTT. Protein: CASLRDRGLGSNQPQHF.

The J gene is TRBJ1-3, the V gene TRBV5-5; 8 bases agree with TRBD1. The CDR3 has 17 amino acids. Germline values: CDR1 SGHKS, CDR2 YYEKEE (reference sequence). V shed 2 bases, J shed 0 bases, and the junction held 7 bases outside the gene matches. The CDR3 loop is CASSFRTGKSSGNTIYF. CDR3 bases: TGTGCCAGCAGCTTCCGGACAGGGAAGAGCTCTGGAAACACCATATATTTT.

For the CDR3, the DNA is TGTGCCAGCAGCTTGGCGGTGCTTTCACCTGGCTACACCTTC. Protein sequence: CASSLAVLSPGYTF. This chain links TRBV5-4 with TRBJ1-2; D ambiguous. The CDR3 loop spans 14 amino acids. Trimming removed 0 bases at V and 7 bases at J, with 13 bases between. Per the germline V gene, CDR1 is SGHNT and CDR2 is YYREEE (reference sequence).

The chain employs TRBV5-6 and TRBJ2-1, with D perhaps matching TRBD2 (5 bases). This CDR3 has 16 residues. Germline CDR1 reads SGHDT; CDR2 reads YYEEEE. V lost 4 bases to trimming and J lost 6 bases, with 20 bases between them. CDR3 nucleotide sequence: TGTGCCAGCAGCCCGCCCGGGCCGCCTGAGGGCAATGAGCAGTTCTTC. Its protein product is CASSPPGPPEGNEQFF. Complete variable domain (other parts from reference TRBV5-6 and TRBJ2-1): DAGVTQSPTHLIKTRGQQVTLRCSPKSGHDTVSWYQQALGQGPQFIFQYYEEEERQRGNFPDRFSGHQFPNYSSELNVNALLLGDSALYLCASSPPGPPEGNEQFFGPGTRLTVL.

The CDR3 region is CATSGKLDRALTDTQYF. CDR3 DNA sequence: TGTGCCACCAGCGGTAAGCTGGACAGGGCTCTCACAGATACGCAGTATTTT. The chain links TRBV15 to TRBJ2-3, with 8 positions matching TRBD1. V was clipped by 5 bases and J by 2 bases; unmatched bases: 12. CDR1 and CDR2 (germline): LNHNV, YYDKDF (reference sequence). The CDR3 spans 17 residues.

The rearrangement joins TRBV7-8 to TRBJ1-1; D is possibly TRBD1 (5 bases). CDR1 and CDR2 (germline): SGHVS, FQNEAQ. This CDR3 is built from 14 residues. Trimming removed 7 bases from V and 1 base from J, with 13 bases in between. The CDR3 DNA reads as TGTGCCAGCACCTCCTATACAGGGAACACTGAAGCTTTCTTT. Translating gives CASTSYTGNTEAFF. Filled out from reference TRBV7-8 and TRBJ1-1, the complete variable domain reads GAGVSQSPRYKVAKRGQDVALRCDPISGHVSLFWYQQALGQGPEFLTYFQNEAQLDKSGLPSDRFFAERPEGSVSTLKIQRTQQEDSAVYLCASTSYTGNTEAFFGQGTRLTVV.

The chain joins TRBV11-3 to TRBJ2-3, with D perhaps TRBD1 or TRBD2 (5 bases each). V was cut by 3 bases and J by 1 base, with 20 bases left in between. The CDR3 is made up of 18 amino acids. Germline V gene sequence: CDR1 SGHNT, CDR2 YENEEA. CDR3 in amino acids: CASSFFRGIEGCTDTQYF. The CDR3 region has the DNA TGTGCCAGCAGCTTTTTTAGGGGAATAGAGGGGTGCACAGATACGCAGTATTTT.

The V call is TRBV5-4, the J call TRBJ1-5, with D possibly TRBD1 on 5 matching bases. The CDR3 sequence is 16 residues long. Germline-derived CDR1 and CDR2 are SGHNT and YYREEE (reference sequence). V lost 2 bases, J lost 3 bases, and 15 bases lay in between. For the CDR3, the DNA is TGTGCCAGCAGCTTTGGGACGGGGGAATTCAATCAGCCCCAGCATTTT. Translating gives CASSFGTGEFNQPQHF.

This chain joins TRBV12-5 and TRBJ2-7; D is uncertain. Per the germline V gene, CDR1 is LGHNT and CDR2 is FRNRAP. The CDR3 has 12 residues. V dropped 6 bases and J dropped 2 bases, with 8 bases sitting between them. The CDR3 DNA reads as TGTGCTAGTGGCCAGGTGACCTACGAGCAGTACTTC. Translating it yields CASGQVTYEQYF.

This chain connects TRBV12-5 to TRBJ2-2; 15 bases match TRBD2. Trimming took 7 bases from V and 5 from J; bases not matched to a gene: 8. Germline values: CDR1 LGHNT, CDR2 FRNRAP. The CDR3 runs to 17 residues. In nucleotides, the CDR3 is TGTGCTAGTGTGCCTCCGGGACTAGCGGGGGGAACCGGGGAGCTGTTTTTT. Translation: CASVPPGLAGGTGELFF.

This clone showed up just once. The chain couples TRBV2 to TRBJ2-5; 9 bases align to TRBD1. V dropped 8 bases and J dropped 2; count of bases not matched to a gene: 3. The CDR3 has 13 amino acids. Looked up from germline, CDR1 is SNHLY and CDR2 is FYNNEI. The CDR3 here is CASGGTGQETQYF. The CDR3 bases are TGTGCCAGCGGCGGGACAGGGCAAGAGACCCAGTACTTC.

V gene TRBV6-1 combines with J gene TRBJ1-5, with D possibly matching TRBD1 (6 bases). CDR1 and CDR2 (germline): MNHNS, SASEGT. The CDR3 spans 18 residues. Trimming cost V 1 base and J 5 bases, with 21 bases left between them. Written as DNA, the CDR3 is TGTGCCAGCAGTGAAGGGAGTGCAAGGGACAAGTTTTATCAGCCCCAGCATTTT. This codes for CASSEGSARDKFYQPQHF.

The V gene is TRBV5-1, the J gene TRBJ2-7, with 7 positions matching TRBD2. This CDR3 contains 16 residues. Trimming at V came to 0 bases and at J to 6 bases, leaving 12 bases not matched to a gene. The germline V gene encodes CDR1 SGHRS and CDR2 YFSETQ. The CDR3 DNA is TGCGCCAGCAGCTTGGGATCCGGGGGGAGTGTCGGCGAGCAGTACTTC. Its protein is CASSLGSGGSVGEQYF.

This clone counts as medium-sized. The chain has TRBV15 and TRBJ1-1; unclear D gene. The CDR3 length is 13 residues. V lost 0 bases to trimming and J lost 7 bases, with 9 bases between them. Germline V lookup: CDR1 LNHNV, CDR2 YYDKDF (reference sequence). CDR3 in amino acids: CATSRELESEAFF. DNA for the CDR3: TGTGCCACCAGCAGAGAGTTAGAGAGTGAAGCTTTCTTT.

V is TRBV6-5 and J is TRBJ1-5; no firm D call. The CDR3 sequence is 13 residues long. V was shortened by 6 bases and J by 3 bases, with 9 bases between the two germline ends. The germline gives CDR1 MNHEY, CDR2 SVGAGI. The CDR3 coding sequence is TGTGCCAGCAGAAACAGATACAATCAGCCCCAGCATTTT. Translated, it gives CASRNRYNQPQHF.

The rearrangement uses TRBV9 and TRBJ1-4, with TRBD1 as a possible D gene (6 bases). This CDR3 is 15 amino acids long. Trimming shortened V by 3 bases and J by 6 bases, and 15 bases separated the two germline ends. CDR1 is SGDLS and CDR2 is YYNGEE in the germline V gene. The CDR3 DNA sequence: TGTGCCAGCAGCGCCAGCGGGGGCGGGGATGAAAAACTGTTTTTT. Its protein is CASSASGGGDEKLFF.

The rearrangement joins TRBV18 to TRBJ1-2, with unresolved D. CDR1 is KGHSH, CDR2 LQKENI, per germline. There are 14 residues in the CDR3. Trimming removed 3 bases from V and 5 bases from J, with 13 bases in between. The CDR3 sequence is CASSPVVERYGYTF. CDR3 bases: TGTGCCAGCTCACCCGTGGTCGAGCGGTATGGCTACACCTTC.

This chain links TRBV19 with TRBJ2-5; 10 nucleotides align to TRBD2. The J call is uncertain, as TRBJ2-7 better fits the DNA end. Germline V gene lookup returns CDR1 LNHDA and CDR2 SQIVND (reference sequence). The CDR3 is 14 residues long. CDR3 residues: CASGLGTSATEQYF. The CDR3 nucleotides are TGTGCCAGTGGGTTAGGGACTAGCGCCACCGAGCAGTACTTC.